These 29 T cell receptor beta chains were sequenced from one sample in a study of blood T cell repertoires in COVID-19. Some clones are missing from TCRdb's copy, which holds only in-frame ones; the method was immunoSEQ multiplex PCR. The sample has around 200,000 clones, approximately 87% seen once. Sequencing input: peripheral blood. The receptors derive from a woman aged 18-29 years who had recovered from COVID-19.

V gene TRBV19 combines with J gene TRBJ1-5; 8 bases fit TRBD1. The V gene end was trimmed by 7 bases and the J gene end by 4 bases; junction bases not matched to a gene: 6. The germline gives CDR1 LNHDA, CDR2 SQIVND (reference sequence). The CDR3 loop spans 14 amino acids. DNA for the CDR3: TGTGCCAGTAAACGGCAGGGGGCGAATCAGCCCCAGCATTTT. It specifies CASKRQGANQPQHF.

The chain links TRBV24-1 to TRBJ2-1, with 9 bases that match TRBD2. Trimming at V came to 3 bases and at J to 4 bases, leaving 6 bases not matched to a gene. Germline CDR1 reads KGHDR; CDR2 reads SFDVKD. The CDR3 extends over 16 amino acids. CDR3 sequence: CATSDDSGGPYNEQFF. DNA of the CDR3: TGTGCCACCAGTGATGATAGCGGGGGCCCATACAATGAGCAGTTCTTC.

This clone has only one observation. The chain has TRBV3-1 (or the pseudogene TRBV3-2) and TRBJ2-5; D is possibly TRBD2 (6 bases). The germline V gene encodes CDR1 LGHDT and CDR2 YNNKEL (reference sequence). Trimming shortened V by 2 bases and J by 7 bases, and 20 bases separated the two germline ends. This CDR3 has 16 residues. CDR3 region: CASSQSSRRPEGTQYF. The DNA of the CDR3 is TGTGCCAGCAGCCAAAGCTCAAGACGGCCGGAGGGGACCCAGTACTTC.

The genes are TRBV5-1 and TRBJ2-1; 8 nucleotides agree with TRBD2. The CDR3 is 14 residues long. V shed 9 bases, J shed 0 bases, and the junction held 5 bases outside the gene matches. Germline V CDR1 and CDR2: SGHRS, YFSETQ. This chain's CDR3 is CATSSGSSYNEQFF. The CDR3 DNA sequence: TGCGCCACCTCAAGCGGGAGCTCCTACAATGAGCAGTTCTTC.

The gene calls are TRBV4-3 and TRBJ2-5; the match to TRBD2 covers 12 bases. Germline loops: CDR1 LGHNA, CDR2 YSLEER. With V trimmed by 0 bases and J by 5 bases, 4 bases remained unmatched. CDR3 length equals 16 residues. CDR3 sequence reads: CASSQDPSGGGETQYF. CDR3 coding DNA: TGCGCCAGCAGCCAAGACCCTAGCGGGGGGGGTGAGACCCAGTACTTC.

The rearrangement links TRBV25-1 to TRBJ1-2; a weak D match, TRBD1 (6 bases). There are 16 residues in the CDR3. V lost 4 bases to trimming and J lost 0 bases, with 15 bases between them. Germline V CDR1 and CDR2: MGHDK, SYGVNS. Here the CDR3 DNA reads TGTGCCAGCAGTGCACAATCAGGGGCGACTAACTATGGCTACACCTTC. It translates to CASSAQSGATNYGYTF.

This chain joins TRBV7-2 and TRBJ2-5; TRBD1 matches at 8 bases. The germline gives CDR1 SGHTA, CDR2 FQGNSA. The V gene end was trimmed by 4 bases and the J gene end by 4 bases; junction bases not matched to a gene: 8. CDR3 length: 15 amino acids. CDR3 sequence reads: CASSSFGTGVETQYF. CDR3 bases: TGTGCCAGCAGCTCCTTCGGGACAGGAGTAGAGACCCAGTACTTC.

The genes are TRBV25-1 and TRBJ1-4, with TRBD1 matching over 7 bases. This CDR3 has 16 residues. The V segment lost 1 base and the J segment 5 bases; nucleotides outside the gene matches: 7. Germline CDR1 MGHDK, CDR2 SYGVNS. CDR3 loop: CASSEWVTGQNEKLFF. DNA for the CDR3: TGTGCCAGCAGTGAATGGGTGACAGGGCAAAATGAAAAACTGTTTTTT.

The V gene is TRBV5-1, the J gene TRBJ1-1; possibly TRBD1 for D (6 bases). Per the germline V gene, CDR1 is SGHRS and CDR2 is YFSETQ. CDR3 length equals 14 residues. The V end was cut by 2 bases, the J end by 1 base, with 9 bases between. The CDR3 protein is CASSFTGTNTEAFF. CDR3 bases: TGCGCCAGCAGCTTTACAGGGACGAACACTGAAGCTTTCTTT.

V usage is TRBV2 and J usage is TRBJ2-6; TRBD2 matches 14 bases. CDR1 SNHLY and CDR2 FYNNEI come from the germline V gene. This CDR3 contains 19 residues. The junction had 9 bases not matched to a gene; V was cut back by 8 bases and J by 0 bases. DNA for the CDR3: TGTGCCAGCCGAGTCGGGACTAGCGGGGGCTACTCTGGGGCCAACGTCCTGACTTTC. Residues: CASRVGTSGGYSGANVLTF.

The chain links TRBV27 to TRBJ1-6; D is ambiguous. Per the germline V gene, CDR1 is MNHEY and CDR2 is SMNVEV (reference sequence). This CDR3 contains 13 residues. V lost 5 bases, J lost 8 bases, and 10 bases lay in between. The CDR3 DNA follows: TGTGCCAGCAGTCTCGCGGGCTATTCACCCCTCCACTTT. Residues: CASSLAGYSPLHF.

J is TRBJ2-7 and V is TRBV27, with 8 positions matching TRBD2. J was trimmed by 5 bases and V by 3 bases; bases with no gene match: 15. This CDR3 contains 17 residues. CDR1 and CDR2 from the germline V gene are MNHEY and SMNVEV (reference sequence). CDR3 sequence (DNA): TGTGCCAGCAGTTTCCCATCAACGGGAGGGCTATCCAACGAGCAGTACGTC. Translated: CASSFPSTGGLSNEQYV.

Turning to this clone: This sample includes further DNA sequences coding for the same CDR3. This chain uses TRBV6-2 or TRBV6-3 with TRBJ1-5; 7 bases match TRBD1. With 4 bases clipped from V and 3 bases from J, the junction kept 6 bases outside the gene matches. The CDR3 runs 15 residues. CDR1 and CDR2 (germline): MNHEY, SVGEGT. CDR3 sequence: CASSFQGVYNQPQHF. The CDR3 nucleotides read TGTGCCAGCAGTTTCCAGGGGGTCTACAATCAGCCCCAGCATTTT.

The genes are TRBV27 and TRBJ1-6, with a tentative D call TRBD1 (5 bases). The CDR3 is made up of 13 amino acids. V was cut by 2 bases and J by 7 bases, with 6 bases left in between. Germline V lookup: CDR1 MNHEY, CDR2 SMNVEV (reference sequence). CDR3 protein: CASSLAGNSPLHF. CDR3 bases: TGTGCCAGCAGTTTAGCAGGGAATTCACCCCTCCACTTT.

The genes are TRBV5-6 and TRBJ1-2, with D perhaps matching TRBD1 (5 bases). The CDR3 covers 15 residues. Germline V gives CDR1 SGHDT, CDR2 YYEEEE. Trimming removed 0 bases from V and 2 bases from J, with 11 bases in between. In DNA, the CDR3 is TGTGCCAGCAGCTTGGTACTACAGGAGAACTATGGCTACACCTTC. Translated, it gives CASSLVLQENYGYTF.

The V gene is TRBV10-3, the J gene TRBJ2-1; 7 nucleotides align to TRBD1. The germline V gene has CDR1 ENHRY and CDR2 SYGVKD. The CDR3 runs to 15 residues. V shed 2 bases and J 8 bases; nucleotides not matched to a gene: 9. As DNA, the CDR3 is TGTGCCATCAGTGAGCCCCCGACAGGGCAGGATGAGCAGTTCTTC. This encodes CAISEPPTGQDEQFF.

V gene TRBV27 combines with J gene TRBJ1-2, with D uncertain. Germline values: CDR1 MNHEY, CDR2 SMNVEV (reference sequence). With 5 bases removed from V and 0 bases from J, the gap between germline ends came to 22 bases. This CDR3 is 18 amino acids long. This CDR3 reads CASSPLSAGRGANYGYTF. CDR3 coding DNA: TGTGCCAGCAGTCCCCTTTCGGCGGGGAGAGGAGCTAACTATGGCTACACCTTC.

The chain combines TRBV23-1 with TRBJ2-2; TRBD1 matches 7 bases. TRBV23-1 is an open reading frame whose function is uncertain. The V gene end was trimmed by 3 bases and the J gene end by 4 bases; junction bases not matched to a gene: 11. The CDR3 has 17 amino acids. The chain's CDR3 is CASSHPKQGSCTGELFF. The CDR3 region has the DNA TGCGCCAGCAGTCATCCAAAACAGGGGTCCTGCACCGGGGAGCTGTTTTTT.

This clone was counted between two and nine times. This chain joins TRBV4-1 and TRBJ2-3; D is uncertain. The germline CDR1 and CDR2 sequences are MGHRA and YSYEKL. The germline V and J ends were trimmed by 3 bases and 2 bases, with 9 bases remaining between them. CDR3 length: 14 residues. CDR3 residues: CASSQAASTDTQYF. CDR3 nucleotide sequence: TGCGCCAGCAGCCAGGCAGCGTCCACAGATACGCAGTATTTT.

This clone was observed a few times. The V gene is TRBV11-2, the J gene TRBJ2-7; possible D gene TRBD2, 5 bases. With 5 bases removed from V and 1 base from J, the gap between germline ends came to 12 bases. CDR3 length: 14 residues. Germline-derived CDR1 and CDR2 are SGHAT and FQNNGV. The chain's CDR3 is CASSPGSTSYEQYF. CDR3 coding DNA: TGTGCCAGCAGCCCGGGAAGCACTTCCTACGAGCAGTACTTC.

This clone was seen more than once but under ten times. The chain recombines TRBV10-3 with TRBJ1-5; the match to TRBD1 covers 7 bases. Per the germline V gene, CDR1 is ENHRY and CDR2 is SYGVKD. V lost 0 bases, J lost 7 bases, and 6 bases stayed unmatched. The CDR3 totals 15 residues. CDR3 loop: CAISESQGGLQPQHF. The CDR3 DNA reads TGTGCCATCAGTGAGTCGCAAGGGGGCTTACAGCCCCAGCATTTT.

CDR3 in amino acids: CASSQGPGQVLTDTQYF. CDR3 DNA: TGTGCCAGCAGCCAGGGGCCGGGACAGGTTCTAACAGATACGCAGTATTTT. The gene calls are TRBV14 and TRBJ2-3; 8 bases agree with TRBD1. Trimming at V came to 3 bases and at J to 3 bases, leaving 11 bases not matched to a gene. The CDR3 is made up of 17 amino acids. Germline CDR1 is SGHDN and CDR2 is FVKESK.

The rearrangement uses TRBV7-2 and TRBJ2-7; 8 bases are shared with TRBD2. CDR3 length: 13 amino acids. V lost 5 bases and J lost 5; bases outside the gene matches: 5. Germline CDR1 reads SGHTA; CDR2 reads FQGNSA. CDR3 region: CASSGRAGDEQYV. The CDR3 nucleotides are TGTGCCAGCAGCGGTCGAGCGGGAGACGAGCAGTACGTC.

The chain links TRBV6-4 to TRBJ1-1; tentatively, D is TRBD1 (5 bases). The V end was cut by 2 bases, the J end by 6 bases, with 16 bases between. This CDR3 comprises 15 residues. CDR1 is MRHNA and CDR2 is SNTAGT in the germline V gene. Here the CDR3 DNA reads TGTGCCAGCAGTGACGGTCGGCAGGGCAAGGCTGAAGCTTTCTTT. It encodes CASSDGRQGKAEAFF.

The J gene is TRBJ1-6, the V gene TRBV11-2; perhaps TRBD1 as D (6 bases). Trimming took 6 bases from V and 0 from J, leaving 12 bases between them. Germline V gives CDR1 SGHAT, CDR2 FQNNGV. The CDR3 consists of 16 residues. CDR3 nucleotides: TGTGCCAGCAGGTGGGGGGGCAGCTCCTATAATTCACCCCTCCACTTT. It specifies CASRWGGSSYNSPLHF. Based on the CDR3 plus reference TRBV11-2 and TRBJ1-6, the full variable domain is EAGVAQSPRYKIIEKRQSVAFWCNPISGHATLYWYQQILGQGPKLLIQFQNNGVVDDSQLPKDRFSAERLKGVDSTLKIQPAKLEDSAVYLCASRWGGSSYNSPLHFGNGTRLTVT.

This clone has just a few counts. The CDR3 here is CASSPRLAQETQYF. For the CDR3, the DNA is TGTGCCAGCAGCCCAAGACTAGCCCAAGAGACCCAGTACTTC. This sequence joins TRBV7-8 and TRBJ2-5; 7 nucleotides line up with TRBD2. Per the germline V gene, CDR1 is SGHVS and CDR2 is FQNEAQ. The J segment lost 1 base and the V segment lost 5 bases, leaving 4 bases of the junction unmatched. There are 14 residues in the CDR3. Complete variable domain (other parts from reference TRBV7-8 and TRBJ2-5): GAGVSQSPRYKVAKRGQDVALRCDPISGHVSLFWYQQALGQGPEFLTYFQNEAQLDKSGLPSDRFFAERPEGSVSTLKIQRTQQEDSAVYLCASSPRLAQETQYFGPGTRLLVL.

The V and J genes are TRBV19 and TRBJ2-7; 9 nucleotides line up with TRBD1. V lost 3 bases and J lost 3; bases outside the gene matches: 3. CDR3 length: 14 residues. In germline, CDR1 is LNHDA, CDR2 SQIVND (reference sequence). The CDR3: CASSIAGQGYEQYF. CDR3 DNA: TGTGCCAGTAGTATCGCGGGACAGGGCTACGAGCAGTACTTC.

The V call is TRBV19, the J call TRBJ2-1; TRBD2 matches at 11 bases. V lost 5 bases and J lost 4; bases outside the gene matches: 13. The CDR3 contains 18 residues. Germline values: CDR1 LNHDA, CDR2 SQIVND (reference sequence). The CDR3 spells CASSPHWGSGGAYNEQFF. The CDR3 DNA follows: TGTGCCAGTAGTCCCCATTGGGGTAGCGGGGGGGCTTACAATGAGCAGTTCTTC.

The chain has TRBV5-6 and TRBJ2-5, with a tentative D call TRBD1 (6 bases). V lost 3 bases and J lost 5, with 17 bases in between. Germline values: CDR1 SGHDT, CDR2 YYEEEE. CDR3 length: 15 residues. CDR3: CASSSGINRAETQYF. CDR3 sequence (DNA): TGTGCCAGCAGCTCTGGAATCAACAGGGCTGAGACCCAGTACTTC.